This entry concerns a single T cell receptor (beta chain). Its antigen is as yet unknown. Semi-nested PCR with Nested Universal Primer A followed constant-region reverse priming of full-length variable regions. From the 5' RACE reads, TCRdb called clonotypes with MiXCR, one entry per CDR3 protein. The repertoire holds fewer than 50,000 distinct CDR3 sequences, with 20% to 25% as singletons. Treg sorting used a CD4+CD25+CD127-/low gate. The study, taken as a whole, reports: In terms of TCR gene usage, tumor memory CD4+ T cells clustered together with blood and lymph node memory CD4+ cells, as well as with lymph node naive CD4+ cells. Tumor-infiltrating Treg TCR alpha and beta sequences overlapped most with tumor naive CD4+ T cells, then blood naive. Larger-cohort validation covered only one TCR beta V-J rearrangement.

The germline V gene has CDR1 SGHNT and CDR2 YYREEE (reference sequence). V was pared by 3 bases and J by 2 bases, with 1 base between. This CDR3 has 11 residues. The sequencing sample was made of Tregs sorted from a lymph node. The rearrangement links TRBV5-4 to TRBJ2-3; no definite D call. This TCR was recovered from a female donor with breast cancer. This CDR3 reads CASSSTDTQYF. In nucleotides, the CDR3 is TGTGCCAGCAGCTCCACAGATACGCAGTATTTT.